One T cell receptor beta chain is described in this entry. Its recognized antigen is unknown. Within one base of it there is no much larger clone, and no base qualities were kept. V and J lose 4 bases and 3 bases, and a span of 14 bases separates them. CDR1 and CDR2, looked up from the germline V gene (reference sequence), are SGHNT and YYREEE. Including the terminal cysteine and phenylalanine, the CDR3 comprises 14 residues. Just CDR3 DNA is preserved here, 42 bases in frame from base 1. The sample comes from a study of shared clonotypes between healthy human individuals (dated by TCRdb to 2020 to 2021). Turning to the overall study: A few men and two women, aged 18 to 49 years, made up the cohort. For each donor, CD4 naive and CD4 memory were each given three plates, CD8 naive was given two plates, and CD8 memory was given one plate. Blood TCR repertoires of five healthy adults were deeply sequenced to estimate repertoire size and the extent of clonotype sharing between individuals. To increase sequencing depth and limit assay-specific biases, different laboratories used diverse techniques to prepare libraries and sequence TCR repertoires. Each donor's leukapheresis produced roughly between roughly 0.85 and 10 billion PBMCs.

The donors were healthy, HIV-negative adults who had no recently reported acute infections or vaccinations. Only Caucasian adults living in Nashville, Tennessee, USA were represented among the donors. Magnetic negative selection was used to enrich CD4+ T cells, after which naive cells were positively selected on CD45RA and the negative fraction became the memory subset. After blood collection by leukapheresis, PBMCs were isolated using Ficoll-Histopaque density gradient centrifugation and then cryopreserved in the vapor phase of liquid nitrogen. Analytical flow cytometry was used to check the purity and quantity of each magnetically sorted T cell population. Genomic DNA was isolated from every sorted fraction and measured by UV absorbance on a Nanodrop 2000c. The paper as a whole reports these results and caveats: Based on pairwise subsampling, the degree of clonotype sharing among donors was expected to be affected by sequencing depth. Naive subsets generally had larger estimated clonotype richness than memory subsets did. Higher generation probabilities were observed for clonotypes shared by all four sorted-subset donors than for non-shared clonotypes. Because the study included only a small number of donors, the genetic and exposure-history diversity represented was limited. Even with the large sequencing depth, rarefaction of the sorted-subset datasets indicated that sequencing was incomplete. Only blood was sampled, and tissue TCR repertoires likely differ from those in blood. Across a few donors, about 4.5% of naive CD4, around 3.5% of naive CD8, 2% to 2.5% of memory CD4, and roughly 0.4% of memory CD8 clonotypes were shared.

Using the deep immunoSEQ assay, TCR CDR3 regions were amplified from genomic DNA by multiplex PCR. Extracted genomic DNA from each cell subset was spread evenly across all wells of several immunoSEQ 96-well plates, with each plate serving as a replicate. Each replicate PCR for sorted subsets received roughly 0.2 ug genomic DNA, equal to roughly 29,000 T cell genomes. Purified libraries were quantified with a Qubit 3.0 fluorometer, sized on a Bioanalyzer 2100, and re-quantified with the KAPA Library Quantification kit. Each immunoSEQ 96-well plate was sequenced on its own single-read 150-cycle Illumina NextSeq 550 flow cell. Per the source publication's procedure: The immunoSEQ output contained only junctional sequences without quality scores, so filtering could not match that applied to full-length reads. To assign V/J genes and CDR3, sequences were annotated against IMGT germline references using PyIR, a Python wrapper for IgBLAST v1.9. Reads were filtered out if the reads had weak V/J assignments (E-value above 1e-6), no CDR3, stop codons, out-of-frame junctions, or ambiguous translated residues. V3J clonotypes were defined as sequences sharing an identical inferred V gene, J gene, and CDR3 amino acid sequence. The percentage overlap between two repertoires was calculated by dividing the number of shared unique clonotypes by the size of the smaller repertoire. Repertoire richness was assessed with RTK rarefaction, the Chao1 estimator, and Recon v2.1 estimates of unobserved clonotypes. Generation probabilities for all TCRbeta clonotypes obtained by the gDNA method from a handful of donors were computed using OLGA. In TCRdb, the immuneACCESS table is reduced to in-frame sequences with V and J assigned. These tables do not hold every clone; where another copy was compared, an unresolved V gene accounts for under half, and the others remain unexplained. V, J and clone size reflect that table, while D and trimming were determined from the DNA. This sample holds millions of clones; over 85% were observed only once. The ten largest clonotypes hold more than 0.1% of the sample.

The origin of this receptor is a man aged 18 to 30 in good health. In this chain, TRBV5-4 is recombined with TRBJ2-7, with TRBD2 perhaps the D gene, on 5 matching bases. Source material: naive CD4+ T cells sorted from blood. The sample's cell subset or site label is to be understood as: CD45RA+ positively selected. The nucleotide sequence reads as follows: TGTGCCAGCAGCCCCCGGGAAACTGTCTACGAGCAGTACTTC. It translates as CASSPRETVYEQYF.